The rows below give T cell receptor beta chains drawn from one sample of a study of cytomegalovirus exposure and HLA in healthy donors. TCRdb's table, derived via immunoSEQ multiplex PCR, lists solely in-frame clones and lacks some. The sample includes 130,000 or so clones. Specimen: PBMCs. The receptors here all came from a woman in her sixties or seventies in good health and CMV-seronegative. Both conserved end residues are part of each CDR3. Fields, in order: V gene, D gene, J gene, CDR3 length, CDR3 DNA, CDR3 protein. The D gene is left open where the match is weak.

V gene: TRBV11-2; D gene: -; J gene: TRBJ2-1; CDR3 length: 12; CDR3 DNA: TGTGCCAGCAGCTTAGGGGCATTTGAGCAGTTCTTC; CDR3 protein: CASSLGAFEQFF
V gene: TRBV19; D gene: -; J gene: TRBJ1-1; CDR3 length: 14; CDR3 DNA: TGTGCCAGTAGTATAGCCGAGGGGAACACTGAAGCTTTCTTT; CDR3 protein: CASSIAEGNTEAFF
V gene: TRBV4-1; D gene: TRBD1; J gene: TRBJ1-6; CDR3 length: 16; CDR3 DNA: TGCGCCAGCAGCCAAATGGACAGGGTGCTTTATTCACCCCTCCACTTT; CDR3 protein: CASSQMDRVLYSPLHF
V gene: TRBV18; D gene: -; J gene: TRBJ1-1; CDR3 length: 17; CDR3 DNA: TGTGCCAGCTCACCACTTTTGGCAGGGAGGATGAACACTGAAGCTTTCTTT; CDR3 protein: CASSPLLAGRMNTEAFF
V gene: TRBV19; D gene: TRBD1; J gene: TRBJ2-7; CDR3 length: 14; CDR3 DNA: TGTGCCAGTAGTATGGGACAGGGGGTTCCCGAGCAGTACTTC; CDR3 protein: CASSMGQGVPEQYF
V gene: TRBV5-4; D gene: -; J gene: TRBJ2-1; CDR3 length: 15; CDR3 DNA: TGTGCCAGCAGCTTGCGGGGACAAATGTACAATGAGCAGTTCTTC; CDR3 protein: CASSLRGQMYNEQFF
V gene: TRBV2; D gene: -; J gene: TRBJ2-1; CDR3 length: 14; CDR3 DNA: TGTGCCAGCGCAGGGGACGGATCCTACAATGAGCAGTTCTTC; CDR3 protein: CASAGDGSYNEQFF
V gene: TRBV7-2; D gene: TRBD1; J gene: TRBJ1-1; CDR3 length: 15; CDR3 DNA: TGTGCCAGCAGCACCGGACAGGGGATACACACTGAAGCTTTCTTT; CDR3 protein: CASSTGQGIHTEAFF
V gene: TRBV5-1; D gene: TRBD2; J gene: TRBJ2-3; CDR3 length: 16; CDR3 DNA: TGCGCCAGCAGCTCCGGCGGGACTAGCTACACAGATACGCAGTATTTT; CDR3 protein: CASSSGGTSYTDTQYF
V gene: TRBV11-1; D gene: TRBD1; J gene: TRBJ1-2; CDR3 length: 18; CDR3 DNA: TGTGCCAGCAGCCTCGACAGGGCAGGGGCGCATCGGTTCTATGGCTACACCTTC; CDR3 protein: CASSLDRAGAHRFYGYTF
V gene: TRBV19; D gene: -; J gene: TRBJ1-3; CDR3 length: 15; CDR3 DNA: TGTGCCAGTAGCCAGCGCCAGAATACTGGAAACACCATATATTTT; CDR3 protein: CASSQRQNTGNTIYF
V gene: TRBV7-2; D gene: TRBD1; J gene: TRBJ1-6; CDR3 length: 15; CDR3 DNA: TGTGCCAGCAGCTCCCCGGGACAGCGTCGTTCACCCCTCCACTTT; CDR3 protein: CASSSPGQRRSPLHF
V gene: TRBV7-2; D gene: -; J gene: TRBJ1-2; CDR3 length: 13; CDR3 DNA: TGTGCCAGCAGCGTCCTCGTAAACTATGGCTACACCTTC; CDR3 protein: CASSVLVNYGYTF
V gene: TRBV30; D gene: -; J gene: TRBJ1-1; CDR3 length: 15; CDR3 DNA: TGTGCCTGGAGTGTATATATTCGCGGTTACACTGAAGCTTTCTTT; CDR3 protein: CAWSVYIRGYTEAFF
V gene: TRBV18; D gene: -; J gene: TRBJ1-3; CDR3 length: 14; CDR3 DNA: TGTGCCAGCTCACCGTCGGGGAACGGAAACACCATATATTTT; CDR3 protein: CASSPSGNGNTIYF
V gene: TRBV7-9; D gene: -; J gene: TRBJ1-2; CDR3 length: 14; CDR3 DNA: TGTGCCAACAGCTTACCTGGACAGAGCTATGGCTACACCTTC; CDR3 protein: CANSLPGQSYGYTF
V gene: TRBV28; D gene: -; J gene: TRBJ1-1; CDR3 length: 15; CDR3 DNA: TGTGCCAGCAGTTTATATGGCAGGGGAAACACTGAAGCTTTCTTT; CDR3 protein: CASSLYGRGNTEAFF
V gene: TRBV28; D gene: -; J gene: TRBJ1-5; CDR3 length: 14; CDR3 DNA: TGTGCCAGCAGTTTTGGGGGGTCGGGTCAGCCCCAGCATTTT; CDR3 protein: CASSFGGSGQPQHF
V gene: TRBV5-8; D gene: TRBD1; J gene: TRBJ1-2; CDR3 length: 15; CDR3 DNA: TGTGCCAGCAGCCGGGGGGACAGGGCCTACTATGGCTACACCTTC; CDR3 protein: CASSRGDRAYYGYTF
V gene: TRBV5-1; D gene: TRBD2; J gene: TRBJ2-1; CDR3 length: 19; CDR3 DNA: TGCGCCAGCAGCTTGTGGGGGACTAGCGGGGGCAGCTCCTACAATGAGCAGTTCTTC; CDR3 protein: CASSLWGTSGGSSYNEQFF
V gene: TRBV15; D gene: TRBD2; J gene: TRBJ2-5; CDR3 length: 15; CDR3 DNA: TGTGCCACGCTAGCGGGAGTAGGAGAACAAGAGACCCAGTACTTC; CDR3 protein: CATLAGVGEQETQYF
V gene: TRBV28; D gene: TRBD1; J gene: TRBJ1-2; CDR3 length: 16; CDR3 DNA: TGTGCCAGCAGTCGGGATAGGGGGGCAGGGGGCTATGGCTACACCTTC; CDR3 protein: CASSRDRGAGGYGYTF
V gene: TRBV12-2; D gene: -; J gene: TRBJ1-1; CDR3 length: 15; CDR3 DNA: TGTGCAAGTCGTCAAACGCCGGGACAGAGATATGAAGCTTTCTTT; CDR3 protein: CASRQTPGQRYEAFF
V gene: TRBV18; D gene: TRBD1; J gene: TRBJ2-5; CDR3 length: 15; CDR3 DNA: TGTGCCAGCTCACCACCGACAGGGACGGGAGAGACCCAGTACTTC; CDR3 protein: CASSPPTGTGETQYF
V gene: TRBV16; D gene: -; J gene: TRBJ1-2; CDR3 length: 14; CDR3 DNA: TGTGCCAGCAGCCAACGTCAAGGGAGGATCGGCTACACCTTC; CDR3 protein: CASSQRQGRIGYTF
V gene: TRBV18; D gene: TRBD1; J gene: TRBJ2-7; CDR3 length: 14; CDR3 DNA: TGTGCCAGCTCACCGCTAGGACAGGGAGGCGAGCAGTACTTC; CDR3 protein: CASSPLGQGGEQYF
V gene: TRBV2; D gene: TRBD2; J gene: TRBJ2-6; CDR3 length: 18; CDR3 DNA: TGTGCCAGCAGGGACCCCAGGGAGGGCTTTTCTGGGGCCAACGTCCTGACTTTC; CDR3 protein: CASRDPREGFSGANVLTF
V gene: TRBV5-1; D gene: TRBD2; J gene: TRBJ2-7; CDR3 length: 15; CDR3 DNA: TGCGCCAGCAGCTTGGAGTCTAGCGGTGGCTACGAGCAGTACTTC; CDR3 protein: CASSLESSGGYEQYF
V gene: TRBV5-6; D gene: -; J gene: TRBJ2-7; CDR3 length: 14; CDR3 DNA: TGTGCCAGCAGCCCGCTGAACAGGGCCTACGAGCAGTACTTC; CDR3 protein: CASSPLNRAYEQYF
V gene: TRBV5-4; D gene: -; J gene: TRBJ2-1; CDR3 length: 15; CDR3 DNA: TGTGCCAGCAGCTTCGACAGGAACTCCTACAATGAGCAGTTCTTC; CDR3 protein: CASSFDRNSYNEQFF
V gene: TRBV28; D gene: -; J gene: TRBJ2-7; CDR3 length: 13; CDR3 DNA: TGTGCCAGCAGTTTACAGGGTTCCTACGAGCAGTACTTC; CDR3 protein: CASSLQGSYEQYF
V gene: TRBV7-9; D gene: -; J gene: TRBJ1-3; CDR3 length: 14; CDR3 DNA: TGTGCCAGCAGCTCGACTACCTCTGGAAACACCATATATTTT; CDR3 protein: CASSSTTSGNTIYF
V gene: TRBV6-5; D gene: -; J gene: TRBJ2-7; CDR3 length: 16; CDR3 DNA: TGTGCCAGCAGTTATAGGGGCGGCCTCCAACATTACGAGCAGTACTTC; CDR3 protein: CASSYRGGLQHYEQYF
V gene: TRBV5-1; D gene: -; J gene: TRBJ1-2; CDR3 length: 15; CDR3 DNA: TGCGCCAGTACCTTTTCCGGGACAAACAGCTATGGCTACACCTTC; CDR3 protein: CASTFSGTNSYGYTF
V gene: TRBV2; D gene: -; J gene: TRBJ2-7; CDR3 length: 12; CDR3 DNA: TGTGCCGGGGGCGGCAGGGGCTACGAGCAGTACTTC; CDR3 protein: CAGGGRGYEQYF
V gene: TRBV29-1; D gene: -; J gene: TRBJ1-2; CDR3 length: 12; CDR3 DNA: TGCAGCGCCGAAGGGACTGCTGATGGCTACACCTTC; CDR3 protein: CSAEGTADGYTF
V gene: TRBV5-1; D gene: -; J gene: TRBJ2-3; CDR3 length: 15; CDR3 DNA: TGCGCCAGCAGCATAGGGAGTATGTGGGCAGATACGCAGTATTTT; CDR3 protein: CASSIGSMWADTQYF
V gene: TRBV5-8; D gene: TRBD2; J gene: TRBJ2-1; CDR3 length: 18; CDR3 DNA: TGTGCCAGCAGCAAGGCCCTACTAGCGGGAGGGCCTGGCTATGAGCAGTTCTTC; CDR3 protein: CASSKALLAGGPGYEQFF
V gene: TRBV28; D gene: -; J gene: TRBJ1-2; CDR3 length: 13; CDR3 DNA: TGTGCCAGCAGTTTACATGGAGGAGGGGGCTACACCTTC; CDR3 protein: CASSLHGGGGYTF
V gene: TRBV9; D gene: -; J gene: TRBJ2-1; CDR3 length: 16; CDR3 DNA: TGTGCCAGCACCATCGATACAGGGTTGAGCTACAATGAGCAGTTCTTC; CDR3 protein: CASTIDTGLSYNEQFF
V gene: TRBV7-8; D gene: -; J gene: TRBJ2-1; CDR3 length: 14; CDR3 DNA: TGTGCCAGCAGCACGGACACTACCTACAATGAGCAGTTCTTC; CDR3 protein: CASSTDTTYNEQFF
V gene: TRBV6-1; D gene: -; J gene: TRBJ2-7; CDR3 length: 15; CDR3 DNA: TGTGCCAGCACCCCGGAAGCGGCCGCACCCTACGAGCAGTACTTC; CDR3 protein: CASTPEAAAPYEQYF
V gene: TRBV5-6; D gene: TRBD1; J gene: TRBJ1-4; CDR3 length: 14; CDR3 DNA: TGTGCCAGCACCGCGCCGGGACAGGGTGAAAAACTGTTTTTT; CDR3 protein: CASTAPGQGEKLFF
V gene: TRBV5-5; D gene: TRBD2; J gene: TRBJ2-3; CDR3 length: 15; CDR3 DNA: TGTGCCAGCAGCCCCGGGACTAGCGGGAGAGATACGCAGTATTTT; CDR3 protein: CASSPGTSGRDTQYF
V gene: TRBV9; D gene: -; J gene: TRBJ2-2; CDR3 length: 17; CDR3 DNA: TGTGCCAGCAGCCCCGTAGGCGGGGTGACGAACACCGGGGAGCTGTTTTTT; CDR3 protein: CASSPVGGVTNTGELFF
V gene: TRBV11-2; D gene: TRBD2; J gene: TRBJ2-7; CDR3 length: 17; CDR3 DNA: TGTGCCAGCAGCTTAGGTCCTAGCGGAACAGACGGGTACGAGCAGTACTTC; CDR3 protein: CASSLGPSGTDGYEQYF
V gene: TRBV6-5; D gene: -; J gene: TRBJ2-4; CDR3 length: 14; CDR3 DNA: TGTGCCAGCAGTCTGGGGCTAGCCAAAAACATTCAGTACTTC; CDR3 protein: CASSLGLAKNIQYF
V gene: TRBV9; D gene: -; J gene: TRBJ1-1; CDR3 length: 14; CDR3 DNA: TGTGCCAGCAGCGCTAACCAGGGGAACACTGAAGCTTTCTTT; CDR3 protein: CASSANQGNTEAFF
V gene: TRBV2; D gene: -; J gene: TRBJ2-1; CDR3 length: 13; CDR3 DNA: TGTGCCAGCAGTGCCTCGAGTGCAGGTGAGCAGTTCTTC; CDR3 protein: CASSASSAGEQFF
V gene: TRBV19; D gene: -; J gene: TRBJ1-5; CDR3 length: 15; CDR3 DNA: TGTGCCAGTAGTATTCAAACAGCTTACAATCAGCCCCAGCATTTT; CDR3 protein: CASSIQTAYNQPQHF
V gene: TRBV5-4; D gene: -; J gene: TRBJ1-3; CDR3 length: 13; CDR3 DNA: TGTGCCAGCAGCTCCAGGGTTTCAAACACCATATATTTT; CDR3 protein: CASSSRVSNTIYF